The sequence of this T cell receptor (beta chain) was determined in a study of blood T cell repertoires in COVID-19. Here immunoSEQ multiplex PCR was the method, and the copy in TCRdb shows in-frame clones only, minus some. The table lists 150,000 to 200,000 clones, 85% of them singletons, with roughly 8.2% in the top ten. CDR1 and CDR2 (germline): LNHDA, SQIVND (reference sequence). The CDR3 contains 14 residues. V lost 6 bases and J lost 8; bases outside the gene matches: 10. Sequenced input: peripheral blood. This sequence joins TRBV19 and TRBJ1-2, with 9 bases matching TRBD1. This receptor was obtained from a woman in her sixties or seventies with acute or convalescent COVID-19. CDR3 loop: CASRTGTGTKGYTF. As DNA, the CDR3 is TGTGCCAGTAGGACCGGGACAGGGACGAAAGGCTACACCTTC.